The 5 T cell receptor beta chains listed next were all sequenced from one sample in a study of blood T cell repertoires in COVID-19. Using immunoSEQ multiplex PCR, the repertoire was profiled, and TCRdb retains in-frame clones only, with some absent. The repertoire holds roughly 300,000 clones, with over 75% as singletons. Specimen: peripheral blood. Every receptor here comes from a human donor in a cohort sampled during active COVID-19.

This chain links TRBV30 with TRBJ1-2; unclear D gene. From germline, CDR1 is GTSNPN and CDR2 SVGIG (reference sequence). The CDR3 runs 18 residues. The V gene lost 4 bases and the J gene lost 3 bases, with 27 bases spanning the gap. As DNA, the CDR3 is TGTGCCTGGACCGGACTAACCCCCCTAGTCTCGGGAGACTATGGCTACACCTTC. The encoded protein is CAWTGLTPLVSGDYGYTF.

The chain couples TRBV25-1 to TRBJ1-1; no clear D. The CDR3 contains 15 residues. Germline values: CDR1 MGHDK, CDR2 SYGVNS. Trimming stripped 5 bases from V and 1 base from J, with 14 bases between. CDR3 loop: CASSSRTPGNTEAFF. CDR3 bases: TGTGCCAGCAGTTCCAGAACTCCGGGGAACACTGAAGCTTTCTTT.

The chain joins TRBV5-6 to TRBJ2-2, with no clear D. Trimming left V 2 bases short and J 0 bases short, with 8 bases between. Germline-derived CDR1 and CDR2 are SGHDT and YYEEEE. The CDR3 loop spans 15 amino acids. The CDR3: CASSFGFTNTGELFF. The CDR3 DNA reads TGTGCCAGCAGCTTCGGGTTCACGAACACCGGGGAGCTGTTTTTT.

This clone showed up many times. The rearrangement joins TRBV11-2 to TRBJ1-2, with D possibly TRBD1 on 5 matching bases. V was shortened by 0 bases and J by 7 bases, with 9 bases between the two germline ends. The CDR3 loop spans 13 amino acids. CDR1 SGHAT and CDR2 FQNNGV come from the germline V gene. CDR3 bases: TGTGCCAGCAGCTTAGAATCAGGGTCTGGCTACACCTTC. The encoded protein is CASSLESGSGYTF. Variable domain in full (rest from reference TRBV11-2 and TRBJ1-2): EAGVAQSPRYKIIEKRQSVAFWCNPISGHATLYWYQQILGQGPKLLIQFQNNGVVDDSQLPKDRFSAERLKGVDSTLKIQPAKLEDSAVYLCASSLESGSGYTFGSGTRLTVV.

The genes are TRBV6-4 and TRBJ1-6; D is ambiguous. The CDR3 loop spans 15 amino acids. Looked up from germline, CDR1 is MRHNA and CDR2 is SNTAGT. V lost 5 bases and J lost 6, with 14 bases in between. The CDR3 loop is CASSPTAGFNSPLHF. The CDR3 DNA is TGTGCCAGCAGTCCGACGGCAGGATTTAATTCACCCCTCCACTTT.